This TCR beta chain was captured in a study of T cell repertoires in cytomegalovirus infection. The overall study: Both CMV infection and a matching HLA type were indicated by public TCR beta signatures. General study findings and limits: The ex vivo response was dominated by HLA-C-restricted CMV-specific TCR beta clonotypes.

TCRdb called the reads again in MiXCR, with one record for every CDR3 protein. The data show 700,000 to 950,000 distinct CDR3 sequences, 30% to 35% seen once. The CDR3 extends over 15 amino acids. Trimming took 4 bases from V and 8 from J; bases not matched to a gene: 10. Germline values: CDR1 SGHNT, CDR2 YYREEE (reference sequence). This clonotype was seen a single time. The antigen is unknown. This specimen was cultured CD8+ T cells from PBMCs, taken from culture after CMV antigen stimulation. The chain carries TRBV5-4 and TRBJ2-1; 9 nucleotides agree with TRBD1. This TCR was recovered from a human donor in good health (CMV status not recorded). Some clones in this sample may be carry-over from other donors' samples. CDR3 in DNA: TGTGCCAGCAGCACTCCCTGGGACAGGGTCGATGAGCAGTTCTTC. Its protein is CASSTPWDRVDEQFF.